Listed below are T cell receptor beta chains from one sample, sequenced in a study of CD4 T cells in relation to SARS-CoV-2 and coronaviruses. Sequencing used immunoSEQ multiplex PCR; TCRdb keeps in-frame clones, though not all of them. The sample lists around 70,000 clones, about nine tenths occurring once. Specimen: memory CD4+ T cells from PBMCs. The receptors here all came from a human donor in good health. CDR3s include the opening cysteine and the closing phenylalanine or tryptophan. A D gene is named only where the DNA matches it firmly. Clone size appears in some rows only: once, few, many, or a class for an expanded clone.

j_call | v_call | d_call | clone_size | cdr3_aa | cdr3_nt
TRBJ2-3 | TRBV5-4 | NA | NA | CASSLGGATDTQYF | TGTGCCAGCAGCTTGGGGGGCGCAACAGATACGCAGTATTTT
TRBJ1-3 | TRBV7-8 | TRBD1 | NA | CASSLGQGSGNTIYF | TGTGCCAGCAGCTTAGGACAGGGGTCTGGAAACACCATATATTTT
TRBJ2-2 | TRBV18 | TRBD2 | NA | CASSGTSAGELFF | TGTGCCAGCTCAGGGACTAGCGCTGGGGAGCTGTTTTTT
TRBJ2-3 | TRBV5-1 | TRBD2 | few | CASSSGLAGVVDTQYF | TGCGCCAGCAGCTCGGGACTAGCGGGAGTTGTAGATACGCAGTATTTT
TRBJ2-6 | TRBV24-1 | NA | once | CATSDPTANSGANVLTF | TGTGCCACCAGTGATCCGACTGCGAACTCTGGGGCCAACGTCCTGACTTTC
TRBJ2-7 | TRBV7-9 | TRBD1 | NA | CASSLITGGSYEQYF | TGTGCCAGCAGCTTGATCACAGGGGGGTCCTACGAGCAGTACTTC
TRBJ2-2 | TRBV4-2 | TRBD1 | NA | CASSPQGARTGELFF | TGTGCCAGCAGCCCGCAGGGGGCGAGGACCGGGGAGCTGTTTTTT
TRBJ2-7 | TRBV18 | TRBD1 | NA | CASSAGTTGVEQYF | TGTGCCAGCTCTGCGGGTACGACAGGGGTCGAGCAGTACTTC
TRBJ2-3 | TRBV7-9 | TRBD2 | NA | CASSLAAGLAVDTDTQYF | TGTGCCAGCAGCTTAGCGGCGGGACTAGCGGTAGACACAGATACGCAGTATTTT
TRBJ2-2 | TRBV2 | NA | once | CASSEQGWTGELFF | TGTGCCAGCAGTGAACAGGGCTGGACCGGGGAGCTGTTTTTT
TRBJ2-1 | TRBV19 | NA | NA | CASTTEGGEFF | TGTGCCAGCACTACCGAGGGGGGGGAGTTCTTC
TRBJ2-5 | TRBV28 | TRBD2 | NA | CASSLGLAGEETQYF | TGTGCCAGCAGTCTGGGACTAGCGGGGGAAGAGACCCAGTACTTC
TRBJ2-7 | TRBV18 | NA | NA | CASSPQGVNEQYF | TGTGCCAGCTCACCGCAGGGAGTCAACGAGCAGTACTTC
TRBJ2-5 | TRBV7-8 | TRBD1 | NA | CASSRDRGETQYF | TGTGCCAGCAGCCGGGACAGGGGGGAGACCCAGTACTTC
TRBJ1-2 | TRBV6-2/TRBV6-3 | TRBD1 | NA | CASSYLRDRGYGYTF | TGTGCCAGCAGTTACTTACGGGACAGGGGATATGGCTACACCTTC
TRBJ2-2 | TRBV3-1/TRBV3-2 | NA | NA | CASSLSANTGELFF | TGTGCCAGCAGTCTGAGCGCGAACACCGGGGAGCTGTTTTTT
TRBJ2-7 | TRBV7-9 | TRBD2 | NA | CASSLGAGGPKGNEQYF | TGTGCCAGCAGCTTAGGAGCGGGAGGGCCTAAAGGCAACGAGCAGTACTTC
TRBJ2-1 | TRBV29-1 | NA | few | CSAGRSGGGREQFF | TGCAGCGCAGGGCGGTCAGGGGGAGGAAGGGAGCAGTTCTTC
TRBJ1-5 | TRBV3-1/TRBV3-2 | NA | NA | CASSWDTTGRRSQHF | TGTGCCAGCAGCTGGGATACTACAGGGAGGAGGTCCCAGCATTTT
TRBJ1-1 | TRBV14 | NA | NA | CASSQERRRTTNTEAFF | TGTGCCAGCAGCCAAGAAAGGAGAAGGACCACGAACACTGAAGCTTTCTTT
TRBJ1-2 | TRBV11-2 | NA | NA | CASSLGHKNGYTF | TGTGCCAGCAGCTTAGGACACAAGAATGGCTACACCTTC
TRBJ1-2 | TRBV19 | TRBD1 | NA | CASSPGQGYGYTF | TGTGCCAGTAGTCCCGGACAGGGCTATGGCTACACCTTC
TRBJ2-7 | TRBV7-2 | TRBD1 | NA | CASCTGGTYEQYF | TGTGCCAGCTGTACAGGGGGCACCTACGAGCAGTACTTC
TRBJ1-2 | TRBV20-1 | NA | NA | CSGRGSYGYTF | TGCAGTGGCCGCGGGTCCTATGGCTACACCTTC
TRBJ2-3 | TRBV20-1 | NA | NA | CSARGEDTQYF | TGCAGTGCTAGGGGAGAGGATACGCAGTATTTT
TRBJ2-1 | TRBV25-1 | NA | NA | CASSRGRNGGEQFF | TGTGCCAGCAGTCGGGGCAGGAACGGAGGTGAGCAGTTCTTC
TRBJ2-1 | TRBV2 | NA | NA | CASSEGLREQFF | TGTGCCAGCAGTGAGGGGTTACGTGAGCAGTTCTTC
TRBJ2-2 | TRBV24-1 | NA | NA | CATQGENTGELFF | TGTGCCACCCAGGGAGAAAACACCGGGGAGCTGTTTTTT
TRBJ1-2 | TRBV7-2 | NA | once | CASSLVRDYGYTF | TGTGCCAGCAGCTTAGTACGGGACTATGGCTACACCTTC
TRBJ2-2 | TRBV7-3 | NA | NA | CASSFGQINTGELFF | TGTGCCAGCAGCTTCGGACAGATTAACACCGGGGAGCTGTTTTTT